This T cell receptor beta chain derives from a study of cytomegalovirus exposure and HLA in healthy donors. Findings and limits, study-wide: Overall, roughly 150 TCR beta chains were annotated as cytomegalovirus-associated. Specific recognition of CMV antigens was confirmed in vitro for a few chains (all CMV-associated). One later analysis, an examination of the 120 or so validation repertoires, found that first-cohort TCR clusters tended to co-occur in them.

The CDR3 is 11 amino acids. Germline V gene lookup returns CDR1 LNHDA and CDR2 SQIVND (reference sequence). The V and J ends lost 8 bases and 8 bases respectively, with 12 bases between them. The repertoire was sequenced with immunoSEQ multiplex PCR; TCRdb's copy has only in-frame clones and lacks some. This sample carries some 60,000 clones, around 96% of them seen once, and the ten largest clones take just over 0.9%. Concerning this clone: What it binds is unknown.

The origin of this receptor is a man aged 18 to 35 in good health and CMV-seronegative. The sequenced sample consisted of PBMCs. The V and J genes are TRBV19 and TRBJ1-2; D not resolved. Written as DNA, the CDR3 is TGTGCCAGTCGCCGAGGGAAAGGCTACACCTTC. Translated: CASRRGKGYTF.